What follows are 28 T cell receptor beta chains derived from one specimen sequenced in a study of response to subunit inactivated influenza vaccine. TCRdb re-called the RT-PCR reads with MiXCR, one entry per CDR3 protein. The sample has under 950,000 distinct CDR3 sequences; less than 25% are singletons. The input for sequencing was PBMCs from blood, taken roughly 5 days after vaccination. The receptors shown here come from a man between 45 and 60 years old who received an inactivated influenza vaccine.

This clonotype was seen at least ten times. The chain is built from TRBV29-1 and TRBJ2-2; D is perhaps TRBD1 or TRBD2 (5 bases each). The CDR3 length is 12 residues. Germline assignment: CDR1 SQVTM and CDR2 ANQGSEA. Trimming stripped 5 bases from V and 6 bases from J, with 10 bases between. CDR3 sequence reads: CSVRGAAGELFF. The DNA of the CDR3 is TGCAGCGTTCGAGGGGCGGCCGGGGAGCTGTTTTTT.

This clonotype was seen a handful of times. The rearrangement uses TRBV12-3 or TRBV12-4 and TRBJ2-3; 9 bases are shared with TRBD1. The V and J ends lost 7 bases and 2 bases, in that order; junction bases with no gene match: 7. The CDR3 runs 15 residues. CDR3 sequence: CASNPGQGNTDTQYF. The CDR3 nucleotides are TGTGCCAGCAATCCGGGACAGGGAAACACAGATACGCAGTATTTT.

This clonotype appeared a few times. The gene calls are TRBV4-1 and TRBJ2-1, with TRBD1 as a possible D gene (6 bases). Per the germline V gene, CDR1 is MGHRA and CDR2 is YSYEKL. The CDR3 spans 12 residues. The V end lost 5 bases, the J end lost 8 bases, and 10 bases lay between the germline ends. The CDR3 loop is CASSYNRDEQFF. The CDR3 DNA follows: TGCGCCAGCAGCTACAACAGGGATGAGCAGTTCTTC.

This chain links TRBV5-1 with TRBJ1-1, with D perhaps TRBD1 (5 bases). Trimming took 3 bases from V and 6 from J, leaving 15 bases between them. In germline, CDR1 is SGHRS, CDR2 YFSETQ. CDR3 size: 14 residues. The CDR3 sequence: CASSSGGLRAEAFF. CDR3 sequence (DNA): TGCGCCAGCAGCTCGGGGGGGTTGCGCGCTGAAGCTTTCTTT.

This sequence joins TRBV7-9 and TRBJ2-1, with TRBD1 matching over 7 bases. CDR3 length: 17 residues. Germline trimming cut 2 bases from V and 0 bases from J; bases unmatched to any gene: 7. Germline V CDR1 and CDR2: SEHNR, FQNEAQ (reference sequence). The CDR3 sequence is CASSLSQGYRSYNEQFF. In nucleotides, the CDR3 is TGTGCCAGCAGCTTATCACAGGGGTATCGCTCCTACAATGAGCAGTTCTTC.

The genes are TRBV11-2 and TRBJ2-2; 7 nucleotides align to TRBD2. J was trimmed by 6 bases and V by 8 bases; bases with no gene match: 12. The germline V gene encodes CDR1 SGHAT and CDR2 FQNNGV. There are 15 residues in the CDR3. The DNA for the CDR3 is TGTGCCAGCCAACTAGCGTTGAGGGTGGCCGGGGAGCTGTTTTTT. Protein: CASQLALRVAGELFF.

The chain is built from TRBV5-4 and TRBJ2-3; 10 bases agree with TRBD1. CDR3 length: 18 amino acids. The germline gives CDR1 SGHNT, CDR2 YYREEE (reference sequence). The J segment lost 2 bases and the V segment lost 3 bases, leaving 12 bases of the junction unmatched. The DNA of the CDR3 is TGTGCCAGCAGCTCTCCATACCGACAGGGGGCCTCCACAGATACGCAGTATTTT. This gives the protein CASSSPYRQGASTDTQYF.

CDR3 coding DNA: TGCAGTGCTAGGACTAGCGGGAGTTTCCAAGAGACCCAGTACTTC. It translates to CSARTSGSFQETQYF. V usage is TRBV20-1 and J usage is TRBJ2-5, with 12 bases matching TRBD2. Germline V gives CDR1 DFQATT, CDR2 SNEGSKA (reference sequence). This CDR3 is built from 15 residues. The V segment lost 3 bases and the J segment 1 base; nucleotides outside the gene matches: 3.

The chain joins TRBV12-3 or TRBV12-4 to TRBJ2-1; weak D call: TRBD2 (7 bases). V was cut by 7 bases and J by 2 bases, with 15 bases left in between. This CDR3 spans 15 amino acids. CDR3 coding DNA: TGTGCCAGCACCCTTGGGGGGGGGCCCTACAATGAGCAGTTCTTC. Protein product: CASTLGGGPYNEQFF.

This clonotype has just a few counts. The chain couples TRBV4-3 to TRBJ2-5; 8 positions agree with TRBD2. Germline V gene sequence: CDR1 LGHNA, CDR2 YSLEER. V trimming: 1 base; J trimming: 1 base; junction bases outside the gene matches: 8. CDR3 length: 17 residues. The CDR3 DNA is TGCGCCAGCAGCCAAGCATGGCCTAGCGGGTCCCAAGAGACCCAGTACTTC. It translates to CASSQAWPSGSQETQYF.

The rearrangement uses TRBV5-1 and TRBJ2-5, with 11 bases fitting TRBD2. Germline V gene lookup returns CDR1 SGHRS and CDR2 YFSETQ. Trimming at V came to 4 bases and at J to 4 bases, leaving 6 bases not matched to a gene. This CDR3 comprises 15 residues. The CDR3 nucleotides are TGCGCCAGCAGCGCCGGACTAGCGGGCCCAGAGACCCAGTACTTC. Protein sequence: CASSAGLAGPETQYF.

This clonotype was recorded at least ten times. The chain joins TRBV28 to TRBJ2-7; TRBD2 is a possible D gene (7 bases). Germline CDR1 and CDR2: MDHEN and SYDVKM. The length of the CDR3 is 14 residues. V was shortened by 3 bases and J by 3 bases, with 12 bases between the two germline ends. In DNA, the CDR3 is TGTGCCAGCAGTTTGGGGGGGCTCGACTACGAGCAGTACTTC. Translated, it gives CASSLGGLDYEQYF.

This clonotype was seen ten or more times. The chain employs TRBV12-3 or TRBV12-4 and TRBJ2-2; D not certain. The CDR3 covers 12 residues. Trimming left V 6 bases short and J 7 bases short, with 9 bases between. The CDR3 nucleotides are TGTGCCAGCAGCTCCGGAATCGGGGAGCTGTTTTTT. It is translated as CASSSGIGELFF.

V is TRBV5-6 and J is TRBJ2-1, with 8 bases aligning to TRBD2. Germline CDR1 and CDR2: SGHDT and YYEEEE. Trimming took 2 bases from V and 4 from J; bases not matched to a gene: 5. This CDR3 is built from 15 residues. CDR3: CASSFGGGTYNEQFF. The CDR3 region has the DNA TGTGCCAGCAGCTTTGGCGGGGGGACGTACAATGAGCAGTTCTTC.

This clonotype was observed a few times. The chain carries TRBV11-2 and TRBJ2-7, with D possibly TRBD1 on 7 matching bases. The CDR3 runs 14 residues. V was shortened by 4 bases and J by 9 bases, with 19 bases between the two germline ends. Germline CDR1 is SGHAT and CDR2 is FQNNGV. The CDR3 sequence: CASSSGGGPSWQYF. The DNA for the CDR3 is TGTGCCAGCAGCTCAGGAGGGGGCCCGTCGTGGCAGTACTTC.

In the case of this clonotype: This clone may be a read error of a much larger clone one base away. The V call is TRBV20-1, the J call TRBJ2-3, with TRBD2 matching over 7 bases. The CDR3 length is 13 residues. The V segment lost 6 bases and the J segment 5 bases; nucleotides outside the gene matches: 8. CDR1 and CDR2 from the germline V gene are DFQATT and SNEGSKA (reference sequence). The CDR3 reads CSAVSGKKDTQYF. The CDR3 DNA reads TGCAGTGCGGTGAGCGGGAAAAAAGATACGCAGTATTTT.

In this sample, this clonotype turned up a few times. The V gene is TRBV6-2 or TRBV6-3, the J gene TRBJ2-1; no reliable D call. The V gene's germline CDR1 is MNHEY and CDR2 SVGEGT. Between the trimmed V and J ends, which lost 6 bases and 15 bases, there was a span of 18 bases. The CDR3 length is 12 residues. For the CDR3, the DNA is TGTGCCAGCAGAGCCGGCGGCGGCCTCCCGTTCTTC. The encoded protein is CASRAGGGLPFF.

This clonotype was found a few times. The chain combines TRBV6-5 with TRBJ1-2; D is uncertain. V lost 1 base to trimming and J lost 4 bases, with 13 bases between them. Germline V gene sequence: CDR1 MNHEY, CDR2 SVGAGI. The CDR3 is 15 amino acids. This CDR3 reads CASSYLIGLSYGYTF. As DNA, the CDR3 is TGTGCCAGCAGTTACTTAATCGGACTGAGCTATGGCTACACCTTC.

The rearrangement links TRBV12-3 or TRBV12-4 to TRBJ1-6, with no clear D. V lost 7 bases and J lost 7, with 14 bases in between. The CDR3 runs 14 residues. The CDR3 loop reads CASTPGGWNSPLHF. CDR3 nucleotide sequence: TGTGCCAGCACCCCTGGAGGGTGGAATTCACCCCTCCACTTT.

The V gene is TRBV24-1, the J gene TRBJ2-5; D call uncertain. The CDR3 extends over 14 amino acids. Deletions cut 4 bases from V and 3 bases from J, with 11 bases between. Germline V gene data show CDR1 as KGHDR and CDR2 as SFDVKD. The CDR3 coding sequence is TGTGCCACCAGTGACCCGTGGAAGGAAGAGACCCAGTACTTC. It yields the protein CATSDPWKEETQYF.

The genes are TRBV15 and TRBJ2-5; TRBD1 aligns across 10 bases. J lost 3 bases, V lost 3 bases, and 7 bases had no gene match. Germline V lookup: CDR1 LNHNV, CDR2 YYDKDF (reference sequence). The CDR3 spans 16 residues. Written as DNA, the CDR3 is TGTGCCACCAGCAGTGGACTGACAGGGGGCGAAGAGACCCAGTACTTC. This sequence encodes CATSSGLTGGEETQYF.

The V and J genes are TRBV6-1 and TRBJ2-5; a weak D match, TRBD2 (5 bases). The CDR3 contains 15 residues. V lost 5 bases and J lost 0, with 13 bases in between. Germline V gene data show CDR1 as MNHNS and CDR2 as SASEGT. The CDR3 DNA is TGTGCCAGCAGTCCTTGGGAGACGTACCAAGAGACCCAGTACTTC. Translating it yields CASSPWETYQETQYF.

The rearrangement joins TRBV5-4 to TRBJ2-5; D remains ambiguous. V shed 5 bases and J shed 4 bases, with 12 bases lying between them. The CDR3 totals 13 residues. Looked up from germline, CDR1 is SGHNT and CDR2 is YYREEE (reference sequence). This chain's CDR3 is CASRNQMSETQYF. DNA of the CDR3: TGTGCCAGCAGGAACCAGATGTCAGAGACCCAGTACTTC. Complete variable domain (other parts from reference TRBV5-4 and TRBJ2-5): ETGVTQSPTHLIKTRGQQVTLRCSSQSGHNTVSWYQQALGQGPQFIFQYYREEENGRGNFPPRFSGLQFPNYSSELNVNALELDDSALYLCASRNQMSETQYFGPGTRLLVL.

In its sample, this clonotype was seen a few times. This chain joins TRBV5-1 and TRBJ2-1; tentatively, D is TRBD1 (6 bases). Trimming took off 5 bases at V and 9 bases at J, with 18 bases between the two ends. The length of the CDR3 is 14 residues. Per germline, CDR1 SGHRS and CDR2 YFSETQ. The CDR3 sequence: CASRVRGEGREQFF. Written as DNA, the CDR3 is TGCGCCAGCAGGGTCAGGGGAGAAGGGCGTGAGCAGTTCTTC.

The V and J genes are TRBV24-1 and TRBJ1-2; D ambiguous. Trimming cost V 1 base and J 2 bases, with 7 bases left between them. This CDR3 comprises 14 residues. The V gene's germline CDR1 is KGHDR and CDR2 SFDVKD. CDR3 in amino acids: CATSDFGRNYGYTF. In nucleotides, the CDR3 is TGTGCCACCAGTGATTTTGGGCGAAACTATGGCTACACCTTC.

The gene calls are TRBV7-2 and TRBJ2-5; D remains unclear. CDR1 SGHTA and CDR2 FQGNSA come from the germline V gene. The V end lost 5 bases, the J end lost 4 bases, and 11 bases lay between the germline ends. The CDR3 runs to 13 residues. For the CDR3, the DNA is TGTGCCAGCAGCGCCGTCCTGTCAGAGACCCAGTACTTC. It yields the protein CASSAVLSETQYF.

There are a few counts of this clonotype. The rearrangement links TRBV12-3 or TRBV12-4 to TRBJ2-2; D perhaps matches TRBD1 (5 bases). This CDR3 spans 14 amino acids. V shed 9 bases and J shed 1 base, with 12 bases lying between them. The CDR3 region has the DNA TGTGCCAGTGGAGTGGGGCAGAACACCGGGGAGCTGTTTTTT. Translated: CASGVGQNTGELFF.

The table lists this clonotype with a few counts. The chain joins TRBV7-2 to TRBJ2-7; 8 nucleotides line up with TRBD1. From germline, CDR1 is SGHTA and CDR2 FQGNSA. The CDR3 is 14 amino acids. The trim removed 5 bases at V and 3 bases at J, leaving 6 bases unmatched. CDR3 nucleotide sequence: TGTGCCAGCAGCCACCGGACAGGGATCTACGAGCAGTACTTC. Protein product: CASSHRTGIYEQYF. Full variable domain (remainder filled in from reference TRBV7-2 and TRBJ2-7): GAGVSQSPSNKVTEKGKDVELRCDPISGHTALYWYRQSLGQGLEFLIYFQGNSAPDKSGLPSDRFSAERTGGSVSTLTIQRTQQEDSAVYLCASSHRTGIYEQYFGPGTRLTVT.